Each of the 14 T cell receptor beta chains below was sequenced from the same sample in a study of cytomegalovirus exposure and HLA in healthy donors. 13 Jbeta primers and 60 Vbeta primers were used for the PCR. This table comes from immunoSEQ multiplex PCR, and its TCRdb copy is limited to in-frame clones, with some not included. The repertoire holds about 140,000 clones, roughly 87% seen once, with roughly 0.5% in the top ten. The specimen was PBMCs. Receptors originate from a woman aged 40 to 49 in good health and CMV-seronegative.

This clone was seen once. The gene calls are TRBV29-1 and TRBJ2-7; a weak D match, TRBD2 (5 bases). The CDR3 loop spans 13 amino acids. V was shortened by 1 base and J by 4 bases, with 11 bases between the two germline ends. Germline CDR1 is SQVTM and CDR2 is ANQGSEA. The CDR3 spells CSVEVGGLYEQYF. The CDR3 nucleotides read TGCAGCGTTGAAGTCGGCGGACTGTACGAGCAGTACTTC.

This chain connects TRBV6-5 to TRBJ2-7; D possibly corresponds to TRBD2 (6 bases). CDR1 MNHEY and CDR2 SVGAGI come from the germline V gene. Deletions cut 2 bases from V and 4 bases from J, with 18 bases between. CDR3 length: 16 amino acids. The CDR3 DNA reads TGTGCCAGCAGTTACGGGGGATCGGAGGGCCTTTACGAGCAGTACTTC. Translation: CASSYGGSEGLYEQYF.

The chain employs TRBV2 and TRBJ2-2, with D possibly being TRBD2 (5 bases). Trimming pared 6 bases from V and 1 base from J, leaving 9 bases between. This CDR3 is 14 amino acids long. CDR1 is SNHLY, CDR2 FYNNEI, per germline. CDR3 bases: TGTGCCAGCAGAAGGAGGTGGAACACCGGGGAGCTGTTTTTT. It codes for CASRRRWNTGELFF.

V gene TRBV19 combines with J gene TRBJ2-1; 7 positions agree with TRBD2. CDR1 and CDR2 (germline): LNHDA, SQIVND (reference sequence). Unmatched junction bases numbered 18, after V lost 5 bases and J lost 8 bases. The CDR3 is made up of 17 amino acids. CDR3 nucleotides: TGTGCCAGTAGTTCGATGGCCGGACTAGGAGTTCTCGATGAGCAGTTCTTC. It specifies CASSSMAGLGVLDEQFF.

The chain is built from TRBV27 and TRBJ2-3; 7 bases agree with TRBD2. This CDR3 comprises 15 residues. V lost 4 bases and J lost 2; bases outside the gene matches: 6. Germline-derived CDR1 and CDR2 are MNHEY and SMNVEV (reference sequence). CDR3 nucleotide sequence: TGTGCCAGCAGTTCCTTAGCGGGTCTCACAGATACGCAGTATTTT. It codes for CASSSLAGLTDTQYF.

V and J are TRBV6-5 and TRBJ2-7; 12 bases are shared with TRBD2. The V segment lost 6 bases and the J segment 4 bases; nucleotides outside the gene matches: 7. Germline lookup yields CDR1 MNHEY and CDR2 SVGAGI. This CDR3 is 15 amino acids long. CDR3 region: CASRIGTSGLYEQYF. DNA for the CDR3: TGTGCCAGCAGAATCGGGACTAGCGGGTTGTACGAGCAGTACTTC.

This chain connects TRBV28 to TRBJ2-1; 9 bases are a match to TRBD2. Germline lookup yields CDR1 MDHEN and CDR2 SYDVKM. V shed 3 bases, J shed 7 bases, and the junction held 4 bases outside the gene matches. The CDR3 is 14 residues long. This CDR3 is CASSLSGRRNEQFF. Here the CDR3 DNA reads TGTGCCAGCAGTTTGAGCGGGAGGAGAAATGAGCAGTTCTTC.

The V call is TRBV27, the J call TRBJ2-7, with 10 positions matching TRBD1. The CDR3 is 14 residues long. J gave up 5 bases and V 4 bases, and 5 bases lay outside the gene matches. From germline, CDR1 is MNHEY and CDR2 SMNVEV (reference sequence). The chain's CDR3 is CASSWGTGAHEQYF. CDR3 sequence (DNA): TGTGCCAGCAGTTGGGGGACAGGGGCCCACGAGCAGTACTTC.

The chain links TRBV7-9 to TRBJ2-1; possibly TRBD1 for D (6 bases). The CDR3 has 14 residues. Trimming removed 1 base at V and 8 bases at J, with 12 bases between. Germline-derived CDR1 and CDR2 are SEHNR and FQNEAQ (reference sequence). The chain's CDR3 is CASSLESSGDEQFF. CDR3 sequence (DNA): TGTGCCAGCAGCTTAGAGTCCTCAGGGGATGAGCAGTTCTTC.

The chain combines TRBV29-1 with TRBJ2-7; 9 bases are a match to TRBD2. Germline CDR1 and CDR2: SQVTM and ANQGSEA. J gave up 6 bases and V 7 bases, and 7 bases lay outside the gene matches. The CDR3 length is 12 residues. CDR3 residues: CSAREGRGEQYF. CDR3 bases: TGCAGCGCGCGGGAGGGCCGTGGCGAGCAGTACTTC.

The genes are TRBV2 and TRBJ2-5, with D possibly TRBD1 on 6 matching bases. Germline CDR1 and CDR2: SNHLY and FYNNEI. Trimming took 4 bases from V and 5 from J, leaving 14 bases between them. CDR3 length: 14 residues. CDR3 sequence reads: CASSGGQGGETQYF. The CDR3 coding sequence is TGTGCCAGCAGTGGGGGGCAGGGTGGGGAGACCCAGTACTTC.

The rearrangement links TRBV2 to TRBJ2-5; TRBD2 matches at 9 bases. CDR1 and CDR2 from the germline V gene are SNHLY and FYNNEI. J gave up 2 bases and V 6 bases, and 7 bases lay outside the gene matches. The CDR3 has 15 residues. The CDR3 protein is CASRIAGAEQETQYF. In DNA form, the CDR3 reads TGTGCCAGCAGAATAGCGGGAGCGGAGCAAGAGACCCAGTACTTC.

The chain's CDR3 is CASSRLGASGSNADTQYF. The CDR3, as DNA: TGTGCCAGCAGCCGCTTGGGGGCTAGCGGGAGTAATGCAGATACGCAGTATTTT. The V gene is TRBV9, the J gene TRBJ2-3, with TRBD2 matching over 10 bases. The CDR3 has 18 residues. Germline V lookup: CDR1 SGDLS, CDR2 YYNGEE. V lost 4 bases and J lost 4; bases outside the gene matches: 15.

As to this clone: This CDR3 is also generated by other DNA sequences in the sample. This sequence joins TRBV19 and TRBJ2-5; D gene ambiguous. Deletions cut 0 bases from V and 5 bases from J, with 7 bases between. This CDR3 region has 13 residues. Germline CDR1 reads LNHDA; CDR2 reads SQIVND (reference sequence). The CDR3 reads CASSIDTEETQYF. DNA for the CDR3: TGTGCCAGTAGTATAGATACAGAGGAGACCCAGTACTTC.